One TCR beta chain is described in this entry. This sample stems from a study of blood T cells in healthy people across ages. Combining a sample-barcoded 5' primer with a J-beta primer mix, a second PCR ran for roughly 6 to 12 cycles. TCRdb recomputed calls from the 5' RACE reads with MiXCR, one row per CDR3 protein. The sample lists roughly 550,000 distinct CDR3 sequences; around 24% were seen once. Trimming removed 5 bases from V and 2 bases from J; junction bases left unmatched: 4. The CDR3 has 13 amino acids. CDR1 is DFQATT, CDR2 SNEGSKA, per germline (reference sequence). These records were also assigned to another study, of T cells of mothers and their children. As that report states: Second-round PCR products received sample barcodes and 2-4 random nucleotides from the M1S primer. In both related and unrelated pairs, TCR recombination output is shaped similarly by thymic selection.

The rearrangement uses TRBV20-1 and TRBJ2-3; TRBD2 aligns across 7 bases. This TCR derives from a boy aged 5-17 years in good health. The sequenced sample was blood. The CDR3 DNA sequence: TGCAGTGCTCGAGCGGGAAACACAGATACGCAGTATTTT. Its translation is CSARAGNTDTQYF.